The 32 T cell receptor beta chains reported below all come from one sample, sequenced in a study of T cells in Graves' hyperthyroidism and ophthalmopathy. The source material, RNA transcripts, was used to amplify TCR beta CDR3 regions. TCR CDR3 regions were first amplified by RT-PCR with HTBI primers. A single record per CDR3 protein comes from TCRdb applying MiXCR to the multiplex PCR reads. The repertoire includes about 290,000 distinct CDR3 sequences, approximately 14% of them detected once, and more than 30% sits in the top ten. The sample comprised blood. The source is a woman aged 50 to 60 with Graves' hyperthyroidism that later progressed to Graves' ophthalmopathy.

This clonotype came up many times. The chain couples TRBV5-1 to TRBJ2-5; 14 nucleotides agree with TRBD2. J gave up 1 base and V 4 bases, and 3 bases lay outside the gene matches. CDR3 size: 16 residues. The germline V gene has CDR1 SGHRS and CDR2 YFSETQ. In nucleotides, the CDR3 is TGCGCCAGCAGCGCCGGGACTAGCGGGGGCCAAGAGACCCAGTACTTC. Translating it yields CASSAGTSGGQETQYF. Using reference TRBV5-1 and TRBJ2-5 for the parts outside the CDR3, the full variable domain is KAGVTQTPRYLIKTRGQQVTLSCSPISGHRSVSWYQQTPGQGLQFLFEYFSETQRNKGNFPGRFSGRQFSNSRSEMNVSTLELGDSALYLCASSAGTSGGQETQYFGPGTRLLVL.

About this clonotype: This could be a read error, since a much larger clone is one nucleotide away. V and J are TRBV30 and TRBJ1-2, with 8 nucleotides matching TRBD1. The CDR3 loop spans 14 amino acids. The germline V gene encodes CDR1 GTSNPN and CDR2 SVGIG (reference sequence). In DNA, the CDR3 is TGTGCCCGGAGTCAACAGGGGGAACGGGATGGCTACACCTTC. This codes for CARSQQGERDGYTF.

The CDR3 loop reads CASSVGGTGSPLHF. In DNA, the CDR3 is TGTGCCAGCAGCGTAGGGGGTACCGGATCACCCCTCCACTTT. The chain has TRBV9 and TRBJ1-6, with no clear D. Trimming left V 0 bases short and J 10 bases short, with 11 bases between. The V gene's germline CDR1 is SGDLS and CDR2 YYNGEE. This CDR3 region has 14 residues.

In its sample, this clonotype was seen many times. The gene calls are TRBV15 and TRBJ2-1, with a possible D match to TRBD1 (6 bases). The germline V gene encodes CDR1 LNHNV and CDR2 YYDKDF (reference sequence). The CDR3 spans 13 residues. V lost 4 bases and J 9 bases, leaving 13 bases between the germline ends. The CDR3 sequence is CATSIDRYGEQFF. The DNA of the CDR3 is TGTGCCACCAGCATCGACAGGTACGGTGAGCAGTTCTTC. Full variable domain (rest looked up from reference TRBV15 and TRBJ2-1): DAMVIQNPRYQVTQFGKPVTLSCSQTLNHNVMYWYQQKSSQAPKLLFHYYDKDFNNEADTPDNFQSRRPNTSFCFLDIRSPGLGDTAMYLCATSIDRYGEQFFGPGTRLTVL.

This clonotype was recorded many times. V and J are TRBV20-1 and TRBJ2-5; TRBD2 matches 10 bases. The CDR3 totals 15 residues. Germline values: CDR1 DFQATT, CDR2 SNEGSKA (reference sequence). Trimming at V came to 1 base and at J to 2 bases, leaving 4 bases not matched to a gene. CDR3: CSARGLAGVQETQYF. The CDR3 region has the DNA TGCAGTGCTAGAGGTCTAGCGGGAGTTCAAGAGACCCAGTACTTC.

This clonotype showed up just a few times. An end of the junction differs from the germline gene, which may be a read error. The V call is TRBV10-3, the J call TRBJ1-5, with D unclear. The germline V gene has CDR1 ENHRY and CDR2 SYGVKD. The CDR3 has 15 amino acids. This CDR3 is CAISGVGGSDQPQHF. In nucleotides, the CDR3 is TGTGCCATCAGTGGAGTGGGAGGTAGCGATCAGCCCCAGCATTTT.

The chain combines TRBV5-1 with TRBJ1-2; D is unclear. Germline CDR1 is SGHRS and CDR2 is YFSETQ. The germline V and J ends were trimmed by 1 base and 7 bases, with 14 bases remaining between them. The CDR3 is 14 residues long. CDR3 region: CASSLRPREGGYTF. The DNA of the CDR3 is TGCGCCAGCAGCTTGCGGCCAAGAGAAGGTGGCTACACCTTC.

This clonotype was counted a few times. This rearrangement joins TRBV3-1 to TRBJ1-6, with 7 bases identical to TRBD1. The length of the CDR3 is 16 residues. Germline trimming cut 7 bases from V and 7 bases from J; bases unmatched to any gene: 13. Germline assignment: CDR1 LGHDT and CDR2 YNNKEL (reference sequence). Here the CDR3 DNA reads TGTGCCAGCAAGCCCTATCCCGACAGGGTGAATTCACCCCTCCACTTT. It is translated as CASKPYPDRVNSPLHF.

This clonotype was picked up many times. V and J are TRBV2 and TRBJ1-1; 9 bases are shared with TRBD1. Per the germline V gene, CDR1 is SNHLY and CDR2 is FYNNEI. The CDR3 contains 13 residues. The junction had 0 bases not matched to a gene; V was cut back by 6 bases and J by 1 base. The CDR3 coding sequence is TGTGCCAGCAGGGACAGGGGGAACACTGAAGCTTTCTTT. Protein product: CASRDRGNTEAFF.

This clonotype was seen at least ten times. The chain is built from TRBV20-1 and TRBJ2-7, with 10 bases fitting TRBD2. Trimming cost V 5 bases and J 4 bases; bases outside gene matches: 20. The CDR3 runs to 18 residues. The V gene's germline CDR1 is DFQATT and CDR2 SNEGSKA (reference sequence). The CDR3 DNA sequence: TGCAGTGCTCAGCTAGCGGGAGCAACACTCCTAAGGCGGTACGAGCAGTACTTC. Protein: CSAQLAGATLLRRYEQYF.

V is TRBV15 and J is TRBJ2-2; D not resolved. The germline V gene encodes CDR1 LNHNV and CDR2 YYDKDF (reference sequence). The CDR3 extends over 14 amino acids. V was clipped by 0 bases and J by 6 bases, with 8 bases between them. The CDR3 loop is CATSRDGVPGELFF. CDR3 nucleotides: TGTGCCACCAGCAGAGATGGGGTCCCCGGGGAGCTGTTTTTT.

This clonotype was seen at least ten times. An end of the junction does not agree with germline; a read error may underlie this. The genes are TRBV28 and TRBJ2-7, with D possibly TRBD2 on 5 matching bases. The CDR3 covers 14 residues. The germline V gene encodes CDR1 MDHEN and CDR2 SYDVKM. CDR3 DNA sequence: TGTGCCAGCAGTTATGAGGGATTCTCCTGCGAGCAGTACTTC. Protein: CASSYEGFSCEQYF. Supplemented by reference TRBV28 and TRBJ2-7, the full variable domain reads DVKVTQSSRYLVKRTGEKVFLECVQDMDHENMFWYRQDPGLGLRLIYFSYDVKMKEKGDIPEGYSVSREKKERFSLILESASTNQTSMYLCASSYEGFSCEQYFGPGTRLTVT.

In its sample, this clonotype was seen a few times. V and J are TRBV28 and TRBJ1-6; D remains unclear. Germline V gene lookup returns CDR1 MDHEN and CDR2 SYDVKM. With 1 base removed from V and 4 bases from J, the gap between germline ends came to 8 bases. The CDR3 runs to 15 residues. The CDR3 is CASSLLAEYNSPLHF. The CDR3 DNA follows: TGTGCCAGCAGTTTATTGGCTGAGTATAATTCACCCCTCCACTTT.

This clonotype occurred many times. The chain carries TRBV3-1 and TRBJ1-1; TRBD1 matches 7 bases. V dropped 1 base and J dropped 4; count of bases not matched to a gene: 3. CDR1 LGHDT and CDR2 YNNKEL come from the germline V gene (reference sequence). The CDR3 covers 14 residues. The CDR3 protein is CASSQAGGSTEAFF. As DNA, the CDR3 is TGTGCCAGCAGCCAAGCAGGGGGGAGCACTGAAGCTTTCTTT.

This clonotype was seen repeatedly, ten times or more. The V call is TRBV5-1, the J call TRBJ1-1; weak D call: TRBD1 (5 bases). V was clipped by 0 bases and J by 6 bases, with 12 bases between them. Germline assignment: CDR1 SGHRS and CDR2 YFSETQ. The CDR3 covers 14 residues. The DNA for the CDR3 is TGCGCCAGCAGCTTGGGGCAGGGTGGGCCTGAAGCTTTCTTT. This translates into CASSLGQGGPEAFF.

Note on this clonotype: One base away lies a much larger clone, so this may be a sequencing read error. V gene TRBV27 combines with J gene TRBJ2-7, with 12 bases lining up with TRBD2. The trim removed 3 bases at V and 2 bases at J, leaving 2 bases unmatched. The V gene's germline CDR1 is MNHEY and CDR2 SMNVEV (reference sequence). CDR3 length equals 15 residues. CDR3 DNA sequence: TGTGCCAGCAGTTTGACTAGCGGGAGCACCTACGAGCAGTACTTC. It translates to CASSLTSGSTYEQYF.

This clonotype appeared many times. The V gene is TRBV20-1, the J gene TRBJ2-7, with 7 bases matching TRBD2. V lost 3 bases and J lost 4; bases outside the gene matches: 3. The germline V gene has CDR1 DFQATT and CDR2 SNEGSKA (reference sequence). The CDR3 is 12 amino acids. The CDR3 sequence is CSARREPYEQYF. The CDR3 nucleotides read TGCAGTGCTAGGCGGGAGCCTTACGAGCAGTACTTC.

This clonotype was found many times. The rearrangement uses TRBV25-1 and TRBJ2-7; a weak D match, TRBD1 (6 bases). The CDR3 is 16 residues long. Between the trimmed V and J ends, which lost 3 bases and 0 bases, there was a span of 15 bases. From germline, CDR1 is MGHDK and CDR2 SYGVNS. CDR3 coding DNA: TGTGCCAGCAGTGAGTCCAGGGGCCTATTCTCCTACGAGCAGTACTTC. Residues: CASSESRGLFSYEQYF.

Ten or more counts support this clonotype. This chain connects TRBV28 to TRBJ1-2, with 7 bases identical to TRBD1. The V and J ends lost 7 bases and 7 bases, in that order; junction bases with no gene match: 9. The germline V gene has CDR1 MDHEN and CDR2 SYDVKM. This CDR3 has 13 amino acids. The chain's CDR3 is CASTLGQYGGYTF. CDR3 in DNA: TGTGCCAGCACCCTGGGACAGTACGGTGGCTACACCTTC.

This clonotype was seen many times. The genes are TRBV25-1 and TRBJ1-2; maybe TRBD1 (5 bases). CDR3 length: 15 amino acids. V dropped 1 base and J dropped 2 bases, with 11 bases sitting between them. Germline-derived CDR1 and CDR2 are MGHDK and SYGVNS. CDR3 DNA: TGTGCCAGCAGTGAATGGGACCCTAGGAACTATGGCTACACCTTC. It translates to CASSEWDPRNYGYTF.

The CDR3 DNA follows: TGCAGTGCTCCGTTTAACAGGGGACCCTACGAGCAGTACTTC. It codes for CSAPFNRGPYEQYF. This chain joins TRBV20-1 and TRBJ2-7, with TRBD1 matching over 7 bases. Germline lookup yields CDR1 DFQATT and CDR2 SNEGSKA (reference sequence). V shed 5 bases, J shed 2 bases, and the junction held 9 bases outside the gene matches. This CDR3 is built from 14 residues.

In its sample, this clonotype was seen many times. The chain carries TRBV5-1 and TRBJ1-1; D unresolved. The V end was cut by 2 bases, the J end by 3 bases, with 11 bases between. This CDR3 contains 14 residues. Germline loops: CDR1 SGHRS, CDR2 YFSETQ. CDR3 in amino acids: CASSFGLLDTEAFF. CDR3 coding DNA: TGCGCCAGCAGCTTTGGGTTGTTGGACACTGAAGCTTTCTTT.

This clonotype was recorded many times. An end of the junction does not agree with germline; a read error may underlie this. The rearrangement joins TRBV7-7 to TRBJ2-5; 11 bases map to TRBD1. The CDR3 length is 16 residues. From germline, CDR1 is SSHAT and CDR2 FNYEAQ (reference sequence). CDR3 protein: CASSPSGQGAWETQYF. In nucleotides, the CDR3 is TGTGCTAGCAGCCCCAGCGGACAGGGGGCATGGGAGACCCAGTACTTC. Full variable domain (outside the CDR3, taken from reference TRBV7-7 and TRBJ2-5): GAGVSQSPRYKVTKRGQDVTLRCDPISSHATLYWYQQALGQGPEFLTYFNYEAQPDKSGLPSDRFSAERPEGSISTLTIQRTEQRDSAMYRCASSPSGQGAWETQYFGPGTRLLVL.

Ten or more counts support this clonotype. This chain uses TRBV3-1 with TRBJ1-2; D is unclear. Trimming took off 0 bases at V and 4 bases at J, with 9 bases between the two ends. Germline V gene lookup returns CDR1 LGHDT and CDR2 YNNKEL (reference sequence). The CDR3 spans 14 residues. CDR3 bases: TGTGCCAGCAGCCAAGATGGCCTTACCTATGGCTACACCTTC. This translates into CASSQDGLTYGYTF. The full variable domain, its missing parts supplied by reference TRBV3-1 and TRBJ1-2, is DTAVSQTPKYLVTQMGNDKSIKCEQNLGHDTMYWYKQDSKKFLKIMFSYNNKELIINETVPNRFSPKSPDKAHLNLHINSLELGDSAVYFCASSQDGLTYGYTFGSGTRLTVV.

This clonotype was found many times. V is TRBV6-1 and J is TRBJ2-3, with 8 nucleotides matching TRBD1. The CDR3 spans 17 residues. Germline-derived CDR1 and CDR2 are MNHNS and SASEGT. The V gene end was trimmed by 5 bases and the J gene end by 0 bases; junction bases not matched to a gene: 10. The CDR3 DNA follows: TGTGCCAGCAGTACCCCCGGCAGGGGGCGAAGCACAGATACGCAGTATTTT. This codes for CASSTPGRGRSTDTQYF.

This clonotype was observed many times. The rearrangement links TRBV6-1 to TRBJ2-7; TRBD2 matches 7 bases. J lost 6 bases, V lost 7 bases, and 12 bases had no gene match. The CDR3 spans 14 residues. CDR1 is MNHNS, CDR2 SASEGT, per germline. The CDR3 sequence: CASTLREGQGEQYF. CDR3 in DNA: TGTGCCAGCACGTTAAGGGAGGGCCAAGGCGAGCAGTACTTC.

This clonotype was recorded a few times. The chain joins TRBV6-1 to TRBJ2-2; 8 bases fit TRBD2. Trimming cost V 6 bases and J 0 bases; bases outside gene matches: 9. The CDR3 consists of 17 residues. Per the germline V gene, CDR1 is MNHNS and CDR2 is SASEGT. The DNA for the CDR3 is TGTGCCAGCAGCTCAAGTTATAGCGGGGCGAACACCGGGGAGCTGTTTTTT. Translating gives CASSSSYSGANTGELFF.

This clonotype was picked up many times. The J gene is TRBJ2-3, the V gene TRBV10-3; 8 bases are shared with TRBD1. V lost 5 bases, J lost 2 bases, and 6 bases stayed unmatched. Per the germline V gene, CDR1 is ENHRY and CDR2 is SYGVKD. This CDR3 comprises 15 residues. The CDR3: CAISPGGWVTDTQYF. The CDR3 nucleotides are TGTGCCATCAGTCCAGGGGGCTGGGTCACAGATACGCAGTATTTT.

In this sample, this clonotype turned up a few times. The genes are TRBV29-1 and TRBJ1-2; TRBD1 might be the D (6 bases). CDR1 is SQVTM, CDR2 ANQGSEA, per germline. The CDR3 is made up of 14 amino acids. With 0 bases removed from V and 3 bases from J, the gap between germline ends came to 11 bases. The CDR3 protein is CSVEDRRQDYGYTF. The CDR3 DNA follows: TGCAGCGTTGAAGATCGGAGACAGGACTATGGCTACACCTTC.

The rearrangement uses TRBV13 and TRBJ2-3; 9 bases agree with TRBD2. Trimming took 8 bases from V and 4 from J; bases not matched to a gene: 13. The CDR3 extends over 16 amino acids. Germline V lookup: CDR1 PRHDT, CDR2 FYEKMQ (reference sequence). In DNA form, the CDR3 reads TGTGCCAGCTGCTATGGGACTAGCTCTTACCCAGATACGCAGTATTTT. Encoded protein: CASCYGTSSYPDTQYF.

The chain combines TRBV6-1 with TRBJ1-5; TRBD1 might be the D (6 bases). Trimming removed 1 base at V and 4 bases at J, with 11 bases between. Germline loops: CDR1 MNHNS, CDR2 SASEGT. The CDR3 runs 15 residues. CDR3 amino acids: CASSEEGGLNQPQHF. CDR3 coding DNA: TGTGCCAGCAGTGAAGAAGGGGGGCTAAATCAGCCCCAGCATTTT.

This clonotype was recorded many times. This chain uses TRBV27 with TRBJ2-3; D unclear. The ends were cut back, 3 bases at V and 7 bases at J, with 17 bases in the middle. CDR1 and CDR2 (germline): MNHEY, SMNVEV (reference sequence). This CDR3 is built from 15 residues. CDR3 DNA sequence: TGTGCCAGCAGTTTTCGGACCCCATGGTCAAATACGCAGTATTTT. Translating gives CASSFRTPWSNTQYF.